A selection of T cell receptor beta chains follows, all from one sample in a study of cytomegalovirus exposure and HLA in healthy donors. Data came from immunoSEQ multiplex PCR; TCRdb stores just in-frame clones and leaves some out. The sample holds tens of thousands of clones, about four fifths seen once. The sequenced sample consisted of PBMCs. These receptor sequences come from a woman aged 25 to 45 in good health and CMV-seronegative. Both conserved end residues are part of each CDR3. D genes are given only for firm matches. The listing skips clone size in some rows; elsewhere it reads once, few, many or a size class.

TGCGCCAGCACCCTGGGGACCTTACTAGCGGGGCTAGACTACGAGCAGTACTTC	CASTLGTLLAGLDYEQYF	TRBV10-1	TRBJ2-7	NA	TRBD2
TGTGCCAGCAGCTTGGCCAGTCTCAATCAGCCCCAGCATTTT	CASSLASLNQPQHF	TRBV13	TRBJ1-5	NA	NA
TGTGCCATCAGTGAAGGGACAGGGGCCACAGATACGCAGTATTTT	CAISEGTGATDTQYF	TRBV10-3	TRBJ2-3	NA	TRBD1
TGTGCCAGCAGTTCTAGACAGGGGCGGGGTAACTATGGCTACACCTTC	CASSSRQGRGNYGYTF	TRBV6-5	TRBJ1-2	NA	TRBD1
TGTGCCAGCAGCTCACATCGAATCGGACAGAAGAACACTGAAGCTTTCTTT	CASSSHRIGQKNTEAFF	TRBV7-8	TRBJ1-1	NA	NA
TGTGCCAGCAGCCCCGTGGCCCCCACGACTAGCGGGAGTCCTTACAATGAGCAGTTCTTC	CASSPVAPTTSGSPYNEQFF	TRBV7-6	TRBJ2-1	NA	TRBD2
TGTGCCAGTAGCCCTGGGGGGTCCCAAGAGACCCAGTACTTC	CASSPGGSQETQYF	TRBV19	TRBJ2-5	NA	NA
TGTGCCAGCAGTGAAGGGCCAGGGGCGGGTGAAAAACTGTTTTTT	CASSEGPGAGEKLFF	TRBV6-1	TRBJ1-4	NA	NA
TGCGCCAGCAGCCAAGATTATAAGGGGACAGGCAGCAATCAGCCCCAGCATTTT	CASSQDYKGTGSNQPQHF	TRBV4-1	TRBJ1-5	NA	TRBD1
TGTGCCAGCAGTGACTCAGGCGGGTCAAACAATGAGCAGTTCTTC	CASSDSGGSNNEQFF	TRBV6-4	TRBJ2-1	NA	NA
TGTGCCAGCAGTCCGACAGCTAACTATGGCTACACCTTC	CASSPTANYGYTF	TRBV27	TRBJ1-2	NA	NA
TGTGCCATCAGTGTAGGCCCCGGGGACACTGAAGCTTTCTTT	CAISVGPGDTEAFF	TRBV10-3	TRBJ1-1	NA	NA
TGTGCCAGCAGCCAAGGACTAGCAGCAGATACGCAGTATTTT	CASSQGLAADTQYF	TRBV7-2	TRBJ2-3	NA	TRBD2
TGTGCCAGCAGCTTGACTGGGCGGGAGCTGTTTTTT	CASSLTGRELFF	TRBV5-4	TRBJ2-2	once	NA
TGTGCCAGTAGTGGCCGAGGGAGGAACACTGAAGCTTTCTTT	CASSGRGRNTEAFF	TRBV19	TRBJ1-1	few	NA
TGTGCCAGCAGCGTAGGTGCGACAGCGGGGTTGTCTGAAGCTTTCTTT	CASSVGATAGLSEAFF	TRBV9	TRBJ1-1	NA	NA
TGTGCCAGCTCACCCCCGGCAGGGGTCATGGGGGATGAGCAGTTCTTC	CASSPPAGVMGDEQFF	TRBV18	TRBJ2-1	NA	NA
TGCGCCAGCAGCTCAGGGGGTAACTATGGCTACACCTTC	CASSSGGNYGYTF	TRBV5-1	TRBJ1-2	once	TRBD1
TGTGCCAGCTCACCGGGACACGTGAGCCTATCCTACGAGCAGTACTTC	CASSPGHVSLSYEQYF	TRBV18	TRBJ2-7	few	NA
TGCAGCGTCCGGGACAGCCGGGAGCTGTTTTTT	CSVRDSRELFF	TRBV29-1	TRBJ2-2	few	TRBD1
TGTGCCAGTAGTCTGGAGGGACAGAGCAATCAGCCCCAGCATTTT	CASSLEGQSNQPQHF	TRBV19	TRBJ1-5	NA	TRBD1
TGTGCCAGCAGCTCGGACAGGGTAGAAGCTTTCTTT	CASSSDRVEAFF	TRBV7-3	TRBJ1-1	NA	TRBD1
TGTGCCAGCAGCGAGGGGGGCGGACTAGCGTGGCGCACCGGGGAGCTGTTTTTT	CASSEGGGLAWRTGELFF	TRBV9	TRBJ2-2	NA	TRBD2
TGTGCCAGCAGCGTTGGGCATCCGGGAGGCTACACCTTC	CASSVGHPGGYTF	TRBV6-1	TRBJ1-2	few	NA
TGTGCCAGCAGCTTGACCGGGACTAGCGGAAATGAGCAGTTCTTC	CASSLTGTSGNEQFF	TRBV7-8	TRBJ2-1	NA	TRBD2
TGCGCCAGCCGGACTACAGACGGAGACTACGAGCAGTACTTC	CASRTTDGDYEQYF	TRBV5-1	TRBJ2-7	NA	NA
TGTGCCAGTACCCCTGCCCGGGATGGTTCACCCCTCCACTTT	CASTPARDGSPLHF	TRBV19	TRBJ1-6	NA	NA